The 28 T cell receptor beta chains below come from one sample, sequenced in a study of response to subunit inactivated influenza vaccine. TCRdb re-called the RT-PCR reads through MiXCR, storing one row per CDR3 protein. The sample lists 400,000 to 650,000 distinct CDR3 sequences; under 8.5% were seen once. Material: PBMCs from blood, obtained less than 30 months after vaccination. All receptors derive from a man between 45 and 75 years old who received an inactivated influenza vaccine.

This clonotype appeared many times. The rearrangement joins TRBV12-3 or TRBV12-4 to TRBJ1-3; D is undetermined. Trimming removed 3 bases at V and 4 bases at J, with 7 bases between. The CDR3 is 13 amino acids. Here the CDR3 reads CASSFIRGNTIYF. CDR3 nucleotides: TGTGCCAGCAGTTTCATCAGGGGAAACACCATATATTTT.

The chain combines TRBV28 with TRBJ2-7; D is possibly TRBD1 (5 bases). The V end was cut by 3 bases, the J end by 3 bases, with 15 bases between. Germline V lookup: CDR1 MDHEN, CDR2 SYDVKM. The CDR3 is made up of 15 amino acids. The CDR3 spells CASSFGPGHLYEQYF. DNA for the CDR3: TGTGCCAGCAGTTTTGGTCCAGGACATCTCTACGAGCAGTACTTC. Together with reference TRBV28 and TRBJ2-7, the CDR3 gives the full variable domain: DVKVTQSSRYLVKRTGEKVFLECVQDMDHENMFWYRQDPGLGLRLIYFSYDVKMKEKGDIPEGYSVSREKKERFSLILESASTNQTSMYLCASSFGPGHLYEQYFGPGTRLTVT.

This clonotype showed up just a few times. This rearrangement joins TRBV20-1 to TRBJ1-2; TRBD1 aligns across 9 bases. Germline loops: CDR1 DFQATT, CDR2 SNEGSKA (reference sequence). The CDR3 is made up of 15 amino acids. V was clipped by 6 bases and J by 2 bases; unmatched bases: 10. CDR3 loop: CSADKGQGKNYGYTF. The CDR3 DNA is TGCAGTGCCGACAAAGGACAGGGGAAAAACTATGGCTACACCTTC.

This clonotype was seen many times. The rearrangement links TRBV5-1 to TRBJ2-1, with TRBD1 identical over 12 bases. V gave up 4 bases and J gave up 8 bases; unmatched junction bases: 7. This CDR3 is built from 15 residues. Germline loops: CDR1 SGHRS, CDR2 YFSETQ. CDR3 loop: CASSVTGTGGHEQFF. The CDR3 DNA is TGCGCCAGCAGCGTAACCGGGACAGGGGGCCATGAGCAGTTCTTC.

This clonotype has at least ten counts. This sequence joins TRBV7-2 and TRBJ2-2; D gene ambiguous. There are 13 residues in the CDR3. Trimming shortened V by 1 base and J by 8 bases, and 8 bases separated the two germline ends. The V gene's germline CDR1 is SGHTA and CDR2 FQGNSA. CDR3 amino acids: CASSLGYSGELFF. The CDR3 nucleotides are TGTGCCAGCAGCTTAGGATATTCGGGGGAGCTGTTTTTT.

This clonotype was found many times. The chain combines TRBV5-6 with TRBJ1-6; D ambiguous. This CDR3 comprises 14 residues. Germline CDR1 is SGHDT and CDR2 is YYEEEE. The V and J ends lost 2 bases and 7 bases respectively, with 10 bases between them. CDR3 loop: CASSLPAWNSPLHF. CDR3 DNA: TGTGCCAGCAGCTTACCGGCGTGGAATTCACCCCTCCACTTT.

Only a few counts were recorded for this clonotype. The V gene is TRBV6-5, the J gene TRBJ1-5, with TRBD1 matching over 8 bases. The length of the CDR3 is 14 residues. Looked up from germline, CDR1 is MNHEY and CDR2 is SVGAGI. Trimming cost V 4 bases and J 6 bases; bases outside gene matches: 5. The CDR3 region has the DNA TGTGCCAGCAGTTCCGCGACAGGGGTTCAGCCCCAGCATTTT. Translating gives CASSSATGVQPQHF.

This chain uses TRBV29-1 with TRBJ1-2; D gene unclear. The germline V gene has CDR1 SQVTM and CDR2 ANQGSEA. The V end lost 3 bases, the J end lost 4 bases, and 3 bases lay between the germline ends. The CDR3 spans 10 residues. The CDR3 reads CSVDSYGYTF. The CDR3 DNA sequence: TGCAGCGTTGACAGCTATGGCTACACCTTC.

V is TRBV20-1 and J is TRBJ2-3; D may correspond to TRBD1 or TRBD2 (5 bases each). Trimming took 6 bases from V and 0 from J, leaving 13 bases between them. The CDR3 is made up of 14 amino acids. Germline CDR1 is DFQATT and CDR2 is SNEGSKA (reference sequence). The CDR3 protein is CSAGNEGSTDTQYF. DNA of the CDR3: TGCAGTGCAGGGAACGAGGGGAGCACAGATACGCAGTATTTT.

This clonotype was seen a few times. The chain joins TRBV12-3 or TRBV12-4 to TRBJ2-2; weak D call: TRBD2 (5 bases). This CDR3 comprises 14 residues. The V end lost 6 bases, the J end lost 7 bases, and 15 bases lay between the germline ends. CDR3 nucleotides: TGTGCCAGCAGGCCTGGACTTGAAGGCGGGGAGCTGTTTTTT. Its protein is CASRPGLEGGELFF.

CDR3 region: CASSFGPVATEAFF. CDR3 coding DNA: TGTGCCAGCAGTTTCGGGCCAGTCGCCACTGAAGCTTTCTTT. V and J are TRBV27 and TRBJ1-1; D is uncertain. CDR3 length: 14 amino acids. Per germline, CDR1 MNHEY and CDR2 SMNVEV (reference sequence). V lost 3 bases, J lost 4 bases, and 12 bases lay in between.

This clonotype was observed a few times. V is TRBV9 and J is TRBJ1-6, with TRBD1 identical over 8 bases. J lost 9 bases, V lost 1 base, and 3 bases had no gene match. CDR1 is SGDLS, CDR2 YYNGEE, per germline. CDR3 length equals 14 residues. The DNA for the CDR3 is TGTGCCAGCAGCGTACGTCAGGGGGCTTCACCCCTCCACTTT. It specifies CASSVRQGASPLHF.

The rearrangement joins TRBV4-2 to TRBJ1-1; D is perhaps TRBD1 (5 bases). Deletions cut 1 base from V and 5 bases from J, with 14 bases between. CDR1 and CDR2 from the germline V gene are LGHNA and YNFKEQ. The CDR3 contains 15 residues. The CDR3 DNA is TGTGCCAGCAGCCAAGGAACAGGCATTCTTACTGAAGCTTTCTTT. Translated, it gives CASSQGTGILTEAFF.

Turning to this clonotype: One base away lies a much larger clone, so this may be a sequencing read error. The J gene is TRBJ2-5, the V gene TRBV6-5; 11 bases agree with TRBD1. The CDR3 totals 14 residues. From germline, CDR1 is MNHEY and CDR2 SVGAGI. The CDR3 DNA reads TGTGACAGCAGTCACGGGACAGGGGGAGAGACCCAGTACTTC. As protein: CDSSHGTGGETQYF.

This clonotype was picked up many times. V gene TRBV4-3 combines with J gene TRBJ2-1; D is unresolved. This CDR3 contains 18 residues. Per the germline V gene, CDR1 is LGHNA and CDR2 is YSLEER. V shed 0 bases and J shed 0 bases, with 15 bases lying between them. This CDR3 is CASSQDVGSLGSYNEQFF. The DNA of the CDR3 is TGCGCCAGCAGCCAAGATGTGGGGTCCTTAGGCTCCTACAATGAGCAGTTCTTC.

This clonotype was counted a few times. The chain joins TRBV28 to TRBJ1-3, with D maybe TRBD1 (6 bases). The CDR3 is made up of 14 amino acids. Germline V gene lookup returns CDR1 MDHEN and CDR2 SYDVKM. V dropped 4 bases and J dropped 4 bases, with 11 bases sitting between them. The CDR3 loop reads CASSYRVGGNTIYF. CDR3 nucleotide sequence: TGTGCCAGCAGTTACAGGGTAGGAGGAAACACCATATATTTT.

This clonotype was seen more than once but under ten times. V usage is TRBV6-5 and J usage is TRBJ1-3; D is unclear. The CDR3 sequence is 14 residues long. Between the trimmed V and J ends, which lost 0 bases and 4 bases, there was a span of 7 bases. Germline loops: CDR1 MNHEY, CDR2 SVGAGI. As DNA, the CDR3 is TGTGCCAGCAGTTACTCACCCTGGGGAAACACCATATATTTT. Residues: CASSYSPWGNTIYF.

In this sample, this clonotype turned up many times. The gene calls are TRBV20-1 and TRBJ2-2, with 9 bases lining up with TRBD2. This CDR3 comprises 16 residues. Germline-derived CDR1 and CDR2 are DFQATT and SNEGSKA (reference sequence). Unmatched junction bases numbered 9, after V lost 5 bases and J lost 2 bases. The CDR3 nucleotides are TGCAGTGCTGAGGTCCTAGCGGGACCTAACACCGGGGAGCTGTTTTTT. The encoded protein is CSAEVLAGPNTGELFF.

In the case of this clonotype: This could be a read error, since a much larger clone is one nucleotide away. The rearrangement uses TRBV4-1 and TRBJ1-5; D might be TRBD1 (6 bases). Germline CDR1 and CDR2: MGHRA and YSYEKL. The CDR3 consists of 15 residues. This CDR3 reads CASGPIGGWHHPQHF. In DNA form, the CDR3 reads TGCGCCAGCGGACCGATTGGGGGCTGGCATCATCCCCAGCATTTT.

The V and J genes are TRBV6-5 and TRBJ1-2, with D tentatively TRBD1 (5 bases). The CDR3 consists of 16 residues. The V gene's germline CDR1 is MNHEY and CDR2 SVGAGI. Trimming pared 0 bases from V and 6 bases from J, leaving 17 bases between. The CDR3 sequence is CASSYSGKGSINGYTF. Here the CDR3 DNA reads TGTGCCAGCAGTTACTCGGGGAAGGGGAGCATAAATGGCTACACCTTC.

The chain links TRBV12-3 or TRBV12-4 to TRBJ2-2; TRBD1 aligns across 8 bases. CDR3 size: 16 residues. After removal of 6 bases from V and 4 bases from J, the junction contained 10 bases not matched to a gene. CDR3 sequence (DNA): TGTGCCAGCAGGGGGGACAGGTCACACCTCACCGGGGAGCTGTTTTTT. The encoded protein is CASRGDRSHLTGELFF.

This clonotype was picked up a small number of times. This rearrangement joins TRBV29-1 to TRBJ2-5, with D possibly matching TRBD1 (5 bases). Deletions cut 6 bases from V and 9 bases from J, with 17 bases between. CDR3 length: 12 amino acids. Germline assignment: CDR1 SQVTM and CDR2 ANQGSEA. CDR3 sequence: CSVDSSKRPQYF. The CDR3 bases are TGCAGCGTAGACAGTTCCAAGAGACCCCAGTACTTC.

The chain is built from TRBV19 and TRBJ2-3; D could derive from TRBD1 or TRBD2 (5 bases each). V was pared by 7 bases and J by 0 bases, with 14 bases between. The CDR3 extends over 15 amino acids. Germline CDR1 and CDR2: LNHDA and SQIVND (reference sequence). CDR3 in DNA: TGTGCCAGTACTGCCTACGGGACCAGCACAGATACGCAGTATTTT. This gives the protein CASTAYGTSTDTQYF.

The V gene is TRBV7-9, the J gene TRBJ1-2; D is perhaps TRBD1 (6 bases). The germline V and J ends were trimmed by 2 bases and 2 bases, with 9 bases remaining between them. The CDR3 is made up of 14 amino acids. The germline CDR1 and CDR2 sequences are SEHNR and FQNEAQ (reference sequence). CDR3: CASSLRGQNYGYTF. For the CDR3, the DNA is TGTGCCAGCAGCTTACGGGGGCAGAACTATGGCTACACCTTC.

This rearrangement joins TRBV20-1 to TRBJ1-2; possible D gene TRBD1, 6 bases. V was pared by 6 bases and J by 4 bases, with 12 bases between. The germline CDR1 and CDR2 sequences are DFQATT and SNEGSKA (reference sequence). The CDR3 sequence is 12 residues long. Here the CDR3 DNA reads TGCAGTGCACCGGACAGCGCCTATGGCTACACCTTC. This codes for CSAPDSAYGYTF.

This clonotype was counted many times. This sequence joins TRBV29-1 and TRBJ2-3, with TRBD2 as a possible D gene (5 bases). The CDR3 totals 14 residues. V was cut by 3 bases and J by 1 base, with 11 bases left in between. Germline CDR1 reads SQVTM; CDR2 reads ANQGSEA. The CDR3 reads CSVELGVRTDTQYF. The CDR3 nucleotides read TGCAGCGTTGAGCTGGGAGTTCGCACAGATACGCAGTATTTT.

This clonotype showed up just once. A read error is possible here, since a much larger clone lies one base away. The chain recombines TRBV16 with TRBJ1-1, with TRBD1 as a possible D gene (5 bases). Trimming took off 4 bases at V and 0 bases at J, with 15 bases between the two ends. CDR1 KGHSY and CDR2 FQNENV come from the germline V gene. The CDR3 spans 16 residues. The CDR3 DNA is TGTGCCAGCAGCCGATCAGAGGGGAGCATGAACACTGAAGCTTTCTTT. It encodes CASSRSEGSMNTEAFF. The whole variable domain, remainder taken from reference TRBV16 and TRBJ1-1, is GEEVAQTPKHLVRGEGQKAKLYCAPIKGHSYVFWYQQVLKNEFKFLISFQNENVFDETGMPKERFSAKCLPNSPCSLEIQATKLEDSAVYFCASSRSEGSMNTEAFFGQGTRLTVV.

J is TRBJ1-5 and V is TRBV29-1, with 7 bases matching TRBD1. The CDR3 totals 13 residues. Germline V lookup: CDR1 SQVTM, CDR2 ANQGSEA. Trimming removed 6 bases from V and 1 base from J; junction bases left unmatched: 3. CDR3 residues: CSVMTGSNQPQHF. The CDR3 DNA is TGCAGCGTAATGACAGGGAGCAATCAGCCCCAGCATTTT. Full variable domain (rest looked up from reference TRBV29-1 and TRBJ1-5): SAVISQKPSRDICQRGTSLTIQCQVDSQVTMMFWYRQQPGQSLTLIATANQGSEATYESGFVIDKFPISRPNLTFSTLTVSNMSPEDSSIYLCSVMTGSNQPQHFGDGTRLSIL.